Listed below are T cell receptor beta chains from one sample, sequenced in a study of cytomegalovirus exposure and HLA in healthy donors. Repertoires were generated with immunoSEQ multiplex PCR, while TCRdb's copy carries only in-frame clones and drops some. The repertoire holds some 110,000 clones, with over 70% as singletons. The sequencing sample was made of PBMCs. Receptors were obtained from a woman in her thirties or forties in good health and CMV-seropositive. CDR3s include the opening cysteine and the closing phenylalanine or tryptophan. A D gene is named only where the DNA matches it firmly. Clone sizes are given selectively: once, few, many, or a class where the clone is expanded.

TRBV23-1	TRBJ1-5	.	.	TGCGCCAGCAGCCAACCGGGACACCAGATTTATAGCAATCAGCCCCAGCATTTT	CASSQPGHQIYSNQPQHF
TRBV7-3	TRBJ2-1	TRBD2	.	TGTGCCAGCAGCTTAACTAGCGGGGGGGTTGGTGAGCAGTTCTTC	CASSLTSGGVGEQFF
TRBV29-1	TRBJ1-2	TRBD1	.	TGCAGCGTAACCGGGACAGGGGGCGCGGCCTATGGCTACACCTTC	CSVTGTGGAAYGYTF
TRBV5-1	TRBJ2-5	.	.	TGCGCCAGCAGCTTGCGGGGGGCGGAGACCCAGTACTTC	CASSLRGAETQYF
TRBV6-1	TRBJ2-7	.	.	TGTGCCAGCAGTGAGTCACCGCCCTACGAGCAGTACTTC	CASSESPPYEQYF
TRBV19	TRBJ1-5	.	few	TGTGCCAGTAAAAACCAGGCTAGCAATCAGCCCCAGCATTTT	CASKNQASNQPQHF
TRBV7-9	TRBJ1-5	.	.	TGTGCCAGCGCACAGGGTGGTCAGCCCCAGCATTTT	CASAQGGQPQHF
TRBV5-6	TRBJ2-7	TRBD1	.	TGTGCCAGCAGCTACAGGGGTATCTACGAGCAGTACTTC	CASSYRGIYEQYF
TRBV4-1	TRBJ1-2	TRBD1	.	TGCGCCAGCAGCCTCATTGACAGGGTTGAACATGGCTACACCTTC	CASSLIDRVEHGYTF
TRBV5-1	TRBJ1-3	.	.	TGCGCCAGCAGCTTACAGGACCCCGGGACAATTGGAAACACCATATATTTT	CASSLQDPGTIGNTIYF
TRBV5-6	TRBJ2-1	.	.	TGTGCCAGCAGCTCCGCCTACAATGAGCAGTTCTTC	CASSSAYNEQFF
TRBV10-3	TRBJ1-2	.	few	TGTGCCATCAGTGAGCAGGGGCCTAACTATGGCTACACCTTC	CAISEQGPNYGYTF
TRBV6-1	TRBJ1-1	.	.	TGTGCCAGCAGGAGGAACCTAGGGGAGAACACTGAAGCTTTCTTT	CASRRNLGENTEAFF
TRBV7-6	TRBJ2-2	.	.	TGTGCCAGCAGCTCTACTACGAACACCGGGGAGCTGTTTTTT	CASSSTTNTGELFF
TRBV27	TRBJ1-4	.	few	TGTGCCAGCAGCCAATATCGGGGTCGGGTTGGAGAAAAACTGTTTTTT	CASSQYRGRVGEKLFF
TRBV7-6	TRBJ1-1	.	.	TGTGCCAGCAGCCTAAGGCCAGGGCAGAACACTGAAGCTTTCTTT	CASSLRPGQNTEAFF
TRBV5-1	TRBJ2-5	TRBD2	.	TGCGCCAGCAGCCGGGGGGGAAATCAAGAGACCCAGTACTTC	CASSRGGNQETQYF
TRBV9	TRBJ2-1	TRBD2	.	TGTGCCAGCAGCGTAGCGAGCGGGGGGAACTCCTACAATGAGCAGTTCTTC	CASSVASGGNSYNEQFF
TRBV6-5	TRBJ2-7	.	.	TGTGCCAGCAGTTATGGGGGGTCCTTCTCCTACGAGCAGTACTTC	CASSYGGSFSYEQYF
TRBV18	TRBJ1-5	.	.	TGTGCCAGCTCACGTTGGGAGCACGGCAATCAGCCCCAGCATTTT	CASSRWEHGNQPQHF
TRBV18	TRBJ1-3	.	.	TGTGCCAGCTCACCGAACAGACAGGAGATCGCTGGAAACACCATATATTTT	CASSPNRQEIAGNTIYF
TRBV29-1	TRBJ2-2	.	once	TGCAGCGTTACAGGGCCCCTGAACACCGGGGAGCTGTTTTTT	CSVTGPLNTGELFF
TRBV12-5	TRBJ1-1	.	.	TGTGCTAGTGGTTTGGTACCCCTCGGGTCGAAATCGAACACTGAAGCTTTCTTT	CASGLVPLGSKSNTEAFF
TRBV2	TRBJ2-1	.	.	TGTGCCAGCAACGAGAGGCCGGGGAATGAGCAGTTCTTC	CASNERPGNEQFF
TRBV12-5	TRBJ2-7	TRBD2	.	TGTGCTAGTGGTTTGGTACTAAGCGGGAGGGGATACGAGCAGTACTTC	CASGLVLSGRGYEQYF
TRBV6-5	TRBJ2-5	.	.	TGTGCCAGCAGTTATCCGGGAGTCGATGGGACCCAGTACTTC	CASSYPGVDGTQYF
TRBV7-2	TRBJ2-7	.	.	TGTGCCAGCAGCGCCGACAGGCCGTCGCAGTACTTC	CASSADRPSQYF